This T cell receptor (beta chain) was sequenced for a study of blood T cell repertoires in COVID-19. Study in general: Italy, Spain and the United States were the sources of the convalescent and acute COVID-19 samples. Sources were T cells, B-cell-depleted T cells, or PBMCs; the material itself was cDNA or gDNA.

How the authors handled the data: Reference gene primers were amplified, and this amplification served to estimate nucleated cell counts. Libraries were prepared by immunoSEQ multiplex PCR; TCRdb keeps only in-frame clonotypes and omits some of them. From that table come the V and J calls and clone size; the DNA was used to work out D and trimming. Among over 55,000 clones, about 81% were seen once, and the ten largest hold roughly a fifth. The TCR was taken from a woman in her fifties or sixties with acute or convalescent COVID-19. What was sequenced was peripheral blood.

The CDR3 reads CASTSGGGTDTQYF. The CDR3 coding sequence is TGCGCCAGCACTAGCGGGGGAGGCACAGATACGCAGTATTTT. This chain joins TRBV10-2 and TRBJ2-3; the match to TRBD2 covers 10 bases. Germline CDR1 WSHSY, CDR2 SAAADI. The CDR3 extends over 14 amino acids. The trim removed 7 bases at V and 1 base at J, leaving 2 bases unmatched.